This T cell receptor (beta chain) was observed in a study of blood T cell repertoires in COVID-19. Whole-study context: The cDNA or gDNA used as material had been derived from T cells, B-cell-depleted T cells, or PBMCs.

V lost 4 bases and J lost 7; bases outside the gene matches: 12. The V gene's germline CDR1 is MDHEN and CDR2 SYDVKM. This CDR3 is 16 amino acids long. Sequencing was performed with immunoSEQ multiplex PCR; in TCRdb, only in-frame clones are kept and a portion is missing. The profile shows fewer than 90,000 clones, over 60% of them singletons. This receptor was obtained from a human donor in a cohort sampled during active COVID-19. Specimen: peripheral blood. The rearrangement joins TRBV28 to TRBJ2-1; 8 bases align to TRBD2. The CDR3 DNA is TGTGCCAGCAGTTCCCTAGCGGGCCCGGCCGGGAATGAGCAGTTCTTC. Its translation is CASSSLAGPAGNEQFF.